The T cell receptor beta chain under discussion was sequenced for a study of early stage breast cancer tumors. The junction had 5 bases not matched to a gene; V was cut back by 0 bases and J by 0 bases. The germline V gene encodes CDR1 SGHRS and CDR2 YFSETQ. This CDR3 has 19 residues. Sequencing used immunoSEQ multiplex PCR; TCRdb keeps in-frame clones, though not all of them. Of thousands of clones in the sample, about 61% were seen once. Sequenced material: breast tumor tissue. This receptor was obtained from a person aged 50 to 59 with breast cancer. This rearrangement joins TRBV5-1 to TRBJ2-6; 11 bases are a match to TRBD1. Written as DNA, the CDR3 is TGCGCCAGCAGCTTGGGGACAGGGGGCTCTATCTCTGGGGCCAACGTCCTGACTTTC. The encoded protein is CASSLGTGGSISGANVLTF.